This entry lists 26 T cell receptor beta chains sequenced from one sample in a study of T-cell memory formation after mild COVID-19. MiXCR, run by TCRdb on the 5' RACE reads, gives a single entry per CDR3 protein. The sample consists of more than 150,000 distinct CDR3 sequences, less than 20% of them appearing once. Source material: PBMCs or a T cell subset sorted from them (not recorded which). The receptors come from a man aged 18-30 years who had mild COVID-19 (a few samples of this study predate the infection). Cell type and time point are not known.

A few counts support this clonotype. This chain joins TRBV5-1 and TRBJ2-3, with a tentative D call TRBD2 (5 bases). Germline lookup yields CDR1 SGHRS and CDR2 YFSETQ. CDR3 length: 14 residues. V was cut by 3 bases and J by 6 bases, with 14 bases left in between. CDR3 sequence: CASSWTGPPDTQYF. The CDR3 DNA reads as TGCGCCAGCAGCTGGACTGGACCCCCCGATACGCAGTATTTT.

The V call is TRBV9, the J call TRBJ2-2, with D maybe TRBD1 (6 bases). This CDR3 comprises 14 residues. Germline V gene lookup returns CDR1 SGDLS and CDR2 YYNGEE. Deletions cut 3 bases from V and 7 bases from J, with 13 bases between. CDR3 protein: CASSAFQGSGELFF. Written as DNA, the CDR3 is TGTGCCAGCAGCGCCTTCCAGGGGAGCGGGGAGCTGTTTTTT.

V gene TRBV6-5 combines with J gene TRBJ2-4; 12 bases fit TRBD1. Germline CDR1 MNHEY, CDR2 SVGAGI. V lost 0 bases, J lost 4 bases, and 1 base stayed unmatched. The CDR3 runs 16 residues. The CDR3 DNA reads TGTGCCAGCAGTTACTCGGGACAGGGGGCGAAAAACATTCAGTACTTC. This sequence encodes CASSYSGQGAKNIQYF.

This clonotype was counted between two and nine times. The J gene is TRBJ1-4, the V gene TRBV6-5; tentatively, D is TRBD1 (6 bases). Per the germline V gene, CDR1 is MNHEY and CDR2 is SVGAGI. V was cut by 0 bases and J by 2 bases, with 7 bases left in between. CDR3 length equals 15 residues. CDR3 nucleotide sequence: TGTGCCAGCAGTTACTCGAGGGGGACTAATGAAAAACTGTTTTTT. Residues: CASSYSRGTNEKLFF.

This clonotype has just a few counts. As DNA, the CDR3 is TGTGCCAGCAGCTCCAGACTAGCGGCGTACAATGAGCAGTTCTTC. Protein sequence: CASSSRLAAYNEQFF. The rearrangement joins TRBV9 to TRBJ2-1; TRBD2 matches 9 bases. Germline trimming cut 4 bases from V and 4 bases from J; bases unmatched to any gene: 6. This CDR3 is 15 amino acids long. Germline V lookup: CDR1 SGDLS, CDR2 YYNGEE. The variable domain in full, with the rest retrieved from reference TRBV9 and TRBJ2-1, is DSGVTQTPKHLITATGQRVTLRCSPRSGDLSVYWYQQSLDQGLQFLIQYYNGEERAKGNILERFSAQQFPDLHSELNLSSLELGDSALYFCASSSRLAAYNEQFFGPGTRLTVL.

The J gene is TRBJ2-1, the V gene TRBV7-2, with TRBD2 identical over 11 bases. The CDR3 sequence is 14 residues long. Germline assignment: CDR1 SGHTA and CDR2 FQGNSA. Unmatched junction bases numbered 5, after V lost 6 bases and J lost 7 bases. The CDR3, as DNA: TGTGCCAGCAGATATAGCGGGGGGGCAAATGAGCAGTTCTTC. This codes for CASRYSGGANEQFF.

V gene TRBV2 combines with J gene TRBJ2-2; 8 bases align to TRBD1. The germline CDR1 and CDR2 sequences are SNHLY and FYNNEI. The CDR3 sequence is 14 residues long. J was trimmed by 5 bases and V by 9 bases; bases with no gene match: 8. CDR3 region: CASTGTGLTGELFF. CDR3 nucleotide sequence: TGTGCCAGTACCGGGACAGGCTTAACCGGGGAGCTGTTTTTT. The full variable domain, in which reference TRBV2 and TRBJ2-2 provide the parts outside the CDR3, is EPEVTQTPSHQVTQMGQEVILRCVPISNHLYFYWYRQILGQKVEFLVSFYNNEISEKSEIFDDQFSVERPDGSNFTLKIRSTKLEDSAMYFCASTGTGLTGELFFGEGSRLTVL.

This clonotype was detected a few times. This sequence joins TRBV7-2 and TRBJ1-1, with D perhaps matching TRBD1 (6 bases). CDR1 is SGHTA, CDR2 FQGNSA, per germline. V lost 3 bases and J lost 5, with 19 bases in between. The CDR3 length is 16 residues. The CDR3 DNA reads TGTGCCAGCAGCTTGGACTACGGGGGCACAGAGACTGAAGCTTTCTTT. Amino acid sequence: CASSLDYGGTETEAFF.

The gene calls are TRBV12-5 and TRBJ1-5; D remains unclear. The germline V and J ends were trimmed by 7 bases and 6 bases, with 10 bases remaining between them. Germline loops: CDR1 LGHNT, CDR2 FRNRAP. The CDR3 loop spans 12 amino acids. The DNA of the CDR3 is TGTGCTAGTGCTCAGGTGGGTCAGCCCCAGCATTTT. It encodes CASAQVGQPQHF.

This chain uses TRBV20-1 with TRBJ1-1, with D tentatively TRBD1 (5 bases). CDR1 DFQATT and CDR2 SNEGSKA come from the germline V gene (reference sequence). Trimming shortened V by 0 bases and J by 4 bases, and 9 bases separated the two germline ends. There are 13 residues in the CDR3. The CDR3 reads CSARDQGFTEAFF. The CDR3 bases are TGCAGTGCTAGAGATCAGGGATTCACTGAAGCTTTCTTT.

The CDR3, as DNA: TGTGCCAGCAGCCCTAGGAGGGTTGACACCGGGGAGCTGTTTTTT. Amino acid sequence: CASSPRRVDTGELFF. This chain joins TRBV9 and TRBJ2-2, with TRBD2 as a possible D gene (6 bases). The V end lost 4 bases, the J end lost 3 bases, and 13 bases lay between the germline ends. From germline, CDR1 is SGDLS and CDR2 YYNGEE. This CDR3 contains 15 residues.

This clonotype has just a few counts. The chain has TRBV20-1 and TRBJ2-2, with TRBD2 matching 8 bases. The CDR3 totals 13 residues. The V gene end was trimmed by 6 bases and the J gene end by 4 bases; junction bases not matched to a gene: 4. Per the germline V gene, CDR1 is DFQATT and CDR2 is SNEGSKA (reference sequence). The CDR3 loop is CSAEAGATGELFF. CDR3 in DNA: TGCAGTGCCGAAGCGGGGGCCACCGGGGAGCTGTTTTTT.

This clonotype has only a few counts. This CDR3 is CASSGTALAVTQPQHF. CDR3 bases: TGTGCCAGCAGTGGGACAGCTCTCGCAGTCACTCAGCCCCAGCATTTT. This chain links TRBV12-3 or TRBV12-4 with TRBJ1-5, with 7 bases that match TRBD1. CDR3 length: 16 residues. V gave up 5 bases and J gave up 6 bases; unmatched junction bases: 13.

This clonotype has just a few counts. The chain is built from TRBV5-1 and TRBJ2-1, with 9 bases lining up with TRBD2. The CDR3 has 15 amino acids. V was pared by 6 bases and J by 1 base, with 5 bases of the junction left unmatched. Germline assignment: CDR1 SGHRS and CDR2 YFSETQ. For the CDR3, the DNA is TGCGCCAGCAAGGCGGGGGGGATTTCCTACAATGAGCAGTTCTTC. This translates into CASKAGGISYNEQFF.

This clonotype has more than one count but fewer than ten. The CDR3, as DNA: TGTGCCAGCTCACCAGGGTTCGGGCAGCCCCAGCATTTT. Protein: CASSPGFGQPQHF. The chain employs TRBV18 and TRBJ1-5; no clear D gene. Between the trimmed V and J ends, which lost 2 bases and 7 bases, there was a span of 9 bases. CDR3 size: 13 residues. Per germline, CDR1 KGHSH and CDR2 LQKENI.

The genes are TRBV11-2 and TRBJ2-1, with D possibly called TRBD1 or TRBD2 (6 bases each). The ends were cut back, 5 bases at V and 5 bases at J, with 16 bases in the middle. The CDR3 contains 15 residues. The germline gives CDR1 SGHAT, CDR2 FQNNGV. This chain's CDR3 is CASSPGAGTHNEQFF. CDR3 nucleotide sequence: TGTGCCAGCAGCCCGGGGGCAGGGACCCACAATGAGCAGTTCTTC.

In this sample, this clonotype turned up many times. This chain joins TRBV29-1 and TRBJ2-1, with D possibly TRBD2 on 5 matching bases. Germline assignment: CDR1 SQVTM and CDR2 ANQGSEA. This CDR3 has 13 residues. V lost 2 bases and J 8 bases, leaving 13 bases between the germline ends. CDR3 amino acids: CSVERGKGYEQFF. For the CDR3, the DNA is TGCAGCGTTGAACGAGGGAAGGGCTATGAGCAGTTCTTC.

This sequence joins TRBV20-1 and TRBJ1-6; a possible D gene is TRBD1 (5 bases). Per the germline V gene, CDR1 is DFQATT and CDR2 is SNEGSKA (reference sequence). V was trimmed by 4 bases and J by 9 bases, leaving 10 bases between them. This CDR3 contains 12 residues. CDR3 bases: TGCAGTGCTACCGGGACCGCTTCACCCCTCCACTTT. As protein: CSATGTASPLHF.

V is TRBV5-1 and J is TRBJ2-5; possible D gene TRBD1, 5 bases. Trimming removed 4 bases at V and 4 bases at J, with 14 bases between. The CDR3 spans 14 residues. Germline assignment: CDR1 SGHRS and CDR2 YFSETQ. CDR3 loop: CASSPFAGLETQYF. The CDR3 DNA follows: TGCGCCAGCAGCCCTTTCGCAGGGCTAGAGACCCAGTACTTC.

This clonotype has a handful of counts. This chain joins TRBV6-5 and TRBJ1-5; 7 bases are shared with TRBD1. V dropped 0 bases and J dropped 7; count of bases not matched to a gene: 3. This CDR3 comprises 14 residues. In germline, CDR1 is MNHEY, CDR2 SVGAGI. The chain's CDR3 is CASSYSTGWQPQHF. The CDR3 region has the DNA TGTGCCAGCAGTTACTCGACAGGGTGGCAGCCCCAGCATTTT.

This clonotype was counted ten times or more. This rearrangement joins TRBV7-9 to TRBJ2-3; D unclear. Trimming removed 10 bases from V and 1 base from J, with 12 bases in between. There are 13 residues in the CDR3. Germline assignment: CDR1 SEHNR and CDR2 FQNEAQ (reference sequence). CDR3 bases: TGTGCCATCGAGGTCAGCGGCACAGATACGCAGTATTTT. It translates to CAIEVSGTDTQYF.

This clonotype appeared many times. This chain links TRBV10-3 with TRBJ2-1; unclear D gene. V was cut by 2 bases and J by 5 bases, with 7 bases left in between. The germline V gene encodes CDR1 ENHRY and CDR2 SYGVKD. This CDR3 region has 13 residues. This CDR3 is CAISEDLDNEQFF. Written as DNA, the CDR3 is TGTGCCATCAGTGAGGACCTGGACAATGAGCAGTTCTTC.

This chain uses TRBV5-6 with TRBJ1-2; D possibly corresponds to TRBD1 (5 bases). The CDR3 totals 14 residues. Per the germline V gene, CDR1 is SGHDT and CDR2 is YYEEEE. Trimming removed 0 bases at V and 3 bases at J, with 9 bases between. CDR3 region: CASSLDQGYYGYTF. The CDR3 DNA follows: TGTGCCAGCAGCTTGGACCAGGGTTACTATGGCTACACCTTC.

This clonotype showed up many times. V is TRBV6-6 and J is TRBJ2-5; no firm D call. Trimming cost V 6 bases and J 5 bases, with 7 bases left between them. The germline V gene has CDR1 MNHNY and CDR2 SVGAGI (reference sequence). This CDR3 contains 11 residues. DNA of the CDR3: TGTGCCAGCAGGAAAGGGGAGACCCAGTACTTC. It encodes CASRKGETQYF.

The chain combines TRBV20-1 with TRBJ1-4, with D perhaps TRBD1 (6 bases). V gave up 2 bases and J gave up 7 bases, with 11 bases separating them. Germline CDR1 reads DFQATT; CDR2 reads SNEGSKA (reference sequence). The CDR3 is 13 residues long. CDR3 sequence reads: CSARTGGGEKLFF. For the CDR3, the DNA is TGCAGTGCTAGAACCGGGGGCGGTGAAAAACTGTTTTTT.

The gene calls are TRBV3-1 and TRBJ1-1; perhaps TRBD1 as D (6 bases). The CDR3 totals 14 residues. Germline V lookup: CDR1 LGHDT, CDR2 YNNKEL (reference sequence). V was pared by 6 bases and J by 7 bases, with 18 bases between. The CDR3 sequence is CASSPTGGKFEAFF. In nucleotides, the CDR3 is TGTGCCAGCAGTCCAACCGGGGGCAAGTTTGAAGCTTTCTTT.